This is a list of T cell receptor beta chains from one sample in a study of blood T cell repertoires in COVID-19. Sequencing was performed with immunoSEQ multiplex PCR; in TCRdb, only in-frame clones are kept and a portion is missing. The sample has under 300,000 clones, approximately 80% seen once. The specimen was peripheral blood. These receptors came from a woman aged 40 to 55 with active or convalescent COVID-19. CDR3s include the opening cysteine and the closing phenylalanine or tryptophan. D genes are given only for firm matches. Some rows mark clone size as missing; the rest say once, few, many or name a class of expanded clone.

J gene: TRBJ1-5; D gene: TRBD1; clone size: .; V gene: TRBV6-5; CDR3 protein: CASRKTGPSNQPQHF; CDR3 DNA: TGTGCCAGCAGAAAGACAGGGCCGAGCAATCAGCCCCAGCATTTT
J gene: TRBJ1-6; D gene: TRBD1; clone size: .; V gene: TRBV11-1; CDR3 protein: CASSLEGQGNSPLHF; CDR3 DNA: TGTGCCAGCAGCTTAGAAGGACAGGGGAATTCACCCCTCCACTTT
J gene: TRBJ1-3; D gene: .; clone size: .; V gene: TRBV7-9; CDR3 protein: CASSRQGAPSGNTIYF; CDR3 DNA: TGTGCCAGCAGCCGTCAGGGCGCTCCCTCTGGAAACACCATATATTTT
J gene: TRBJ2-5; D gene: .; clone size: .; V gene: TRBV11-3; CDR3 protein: CASSQGGRLEETQYF; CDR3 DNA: TGTGCCAGCAGCCAGGGTGGCCGGTTGGAAGAGACCCAGTACTTC
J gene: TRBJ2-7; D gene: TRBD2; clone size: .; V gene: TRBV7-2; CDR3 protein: CASSLALAGSSYEQYF; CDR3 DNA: TGTGCCAGCAGCTTAGCCCTAGCGGGGAGCTCCTACGAGCAGTACTTC
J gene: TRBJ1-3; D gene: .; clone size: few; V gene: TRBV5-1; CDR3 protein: CASSPGHPSSGNTIYF; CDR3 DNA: TGCGCCAGCAGCCCGGGACATCCGAGCTCTGGAAACACCATATATTTT
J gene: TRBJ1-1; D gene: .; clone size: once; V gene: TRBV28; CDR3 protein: CASSFYFTQGGTEAFF; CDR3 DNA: TGTGCCAGCAGTTTCTATTTCACCCAGGGTGGCACTGAAGCTTTCTTT
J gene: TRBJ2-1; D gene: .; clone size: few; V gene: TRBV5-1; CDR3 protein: CASSLSAVPREQFF; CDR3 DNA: TGCGCCAGCAGCTTGTCGGCCGTCCCTAGGGAGCAGTTCTTC
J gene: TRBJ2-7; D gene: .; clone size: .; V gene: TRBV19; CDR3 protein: CASSIRGGYEQYF; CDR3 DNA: TGTGCCAGTAGTATCAGGGGCGGATACGAGCAGTACTTC
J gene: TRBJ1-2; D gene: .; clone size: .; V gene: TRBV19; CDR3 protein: CASSTAGRTSYGYTF; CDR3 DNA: TGTGCCAGTAGTACCGCGGGACGGACAAGCTATGGCTACACCTTC
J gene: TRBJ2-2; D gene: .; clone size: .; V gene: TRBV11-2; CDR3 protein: CASSPRVFGNLENAGELFF; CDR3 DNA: TGTGCCAGCAGCCCGAGGGTATTCGGGAACCTCGAGAACGCCGGGGAGCTGTTTTTT
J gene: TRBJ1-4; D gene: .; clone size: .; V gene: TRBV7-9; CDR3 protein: CASSADGATNEKLFF; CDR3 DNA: TGTGCCAGCAGCGCTGACGGGGCAACTAATGAAAAACTGTTTTTT
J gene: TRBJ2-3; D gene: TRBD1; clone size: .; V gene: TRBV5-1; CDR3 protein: CASSPGQGKVTDTQYF; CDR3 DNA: TGCGCCAGCAGCCCTGGACAGGGTAAGGTCACAGATACGCAGTATTTT
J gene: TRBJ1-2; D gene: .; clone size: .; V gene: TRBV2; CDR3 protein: CASSGTVNYGYTF; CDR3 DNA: TGTGCCAGCAGTGGGACAGTCAACTATGGCTACACCTTC
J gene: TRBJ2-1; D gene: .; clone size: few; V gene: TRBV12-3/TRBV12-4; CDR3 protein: CASSQLALEQFF; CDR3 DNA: TGTGCCAGCAGCCAACTAGCATTAGAGCAGTTCTTC
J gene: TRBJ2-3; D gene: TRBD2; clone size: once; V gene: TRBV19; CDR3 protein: CASSIGTSGKAVTQYF; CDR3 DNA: TGTGCCAGTAGTATAGGGACTAGCGGGAAGGCTGTTACGCAGTATTTT
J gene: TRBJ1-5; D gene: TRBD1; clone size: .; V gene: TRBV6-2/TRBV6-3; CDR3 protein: CASSYYTGGQQPQHF; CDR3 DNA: TGTGCCAGCAGTTACTACACAGGGGGACAACAGCCCCAGCATTTT
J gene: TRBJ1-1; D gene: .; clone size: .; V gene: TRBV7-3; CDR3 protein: CASSAQGGKMNTEAFF; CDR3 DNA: TGTGCCAGCAGCGCACAAGGCGGCAAGATGAACACTGAAGCTTTCTTT
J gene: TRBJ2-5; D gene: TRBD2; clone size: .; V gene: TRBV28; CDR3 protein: CASSLLWAGTSQKQETQYF; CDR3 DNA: TGTGCCAGCAGTTTATTATGGGCGGGGACTAGCCAAAAACAAGAGACCCAGTACTTC
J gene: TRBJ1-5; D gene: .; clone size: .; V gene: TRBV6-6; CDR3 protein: CASSSQGNQPQHF; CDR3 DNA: TGTGCCAGCAGTTCCCAGGGGAATCAGCCCCAGCATTTT
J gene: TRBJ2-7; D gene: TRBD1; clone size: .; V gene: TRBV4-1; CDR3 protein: CASSPRQGLEYEQYF; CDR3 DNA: TGCGCCAGCAGCCCTCGACAGGGCCTGGAGTACGAGCAGTACTTC
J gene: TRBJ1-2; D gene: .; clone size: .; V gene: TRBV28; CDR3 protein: CASSLSRRRRGYTF; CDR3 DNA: TGTGCCAGCAGTTTATCTAGACGCCGGCGGGGCTACACCTTC
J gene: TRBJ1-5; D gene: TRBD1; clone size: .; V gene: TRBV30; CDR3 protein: CAWAPGQVQPQHF; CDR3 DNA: TGTGCCTGGGCTCCGGGACAGGTTCAGCCCCAGCATTTT
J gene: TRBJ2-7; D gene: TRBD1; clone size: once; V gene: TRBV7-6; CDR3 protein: CASSLPGQGRDEQYF; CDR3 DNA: TGTGCCAGCAGCCTCCCGGGACAGGGTCGAGACGAGCAGTACTTC
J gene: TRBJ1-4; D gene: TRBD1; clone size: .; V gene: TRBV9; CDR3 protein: CASSVVEGAGEKLFF; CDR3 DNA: TGTGCCAGCAGCGTAGTCGAGGGGGCGGGTGAAAAACTGTTTTTT
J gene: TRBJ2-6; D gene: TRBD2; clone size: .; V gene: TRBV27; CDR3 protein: CASSLSIGGNSGANVLTF; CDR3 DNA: TGTGCCAGCAGTTTATCGATCGGGGGGAACTCTGGGGCCAACGTCCTGACTTTC
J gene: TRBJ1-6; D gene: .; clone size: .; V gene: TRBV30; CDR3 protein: CAWSGQGNSPLHF; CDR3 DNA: TGTGCCTGGAGTGGGCAGGGGAATTCACCCCTCCACTTT
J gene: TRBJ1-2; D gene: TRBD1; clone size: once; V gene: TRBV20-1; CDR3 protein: CSASTTGRGHGYTF; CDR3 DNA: TGCAGTGCTAGTACGACAGGGCGGGGACATGGCTACACCTTC
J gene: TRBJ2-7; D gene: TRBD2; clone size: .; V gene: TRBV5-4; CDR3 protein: CASSLEASGVYEQYF; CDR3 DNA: TGTGCCAGCAGCTTGGAGGCTAGCGGGGTTTACGAGCAGTACTTC
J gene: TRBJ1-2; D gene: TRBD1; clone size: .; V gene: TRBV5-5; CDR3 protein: CASNKGTDYGYTF; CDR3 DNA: TGTGCCAGTAATAAAGGGACAGACTATGGCTACACCTTC
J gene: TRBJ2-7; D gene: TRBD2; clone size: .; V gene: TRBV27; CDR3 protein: CASSSLAGAIAGGGYEQYF; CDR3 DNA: TGTGCCAGCAGTTCCCTCGCGGGCGCCATAGCGGGGGGTGGCTACGAGCAGTACTTC
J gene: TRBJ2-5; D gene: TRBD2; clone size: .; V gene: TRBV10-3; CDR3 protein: CAISGWGTERGLQETQYF; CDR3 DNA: TGTGCCATCAGTGGTTGGGGAACTGAGCGGGGGCTCCAAGAGACCCAGTACTTC
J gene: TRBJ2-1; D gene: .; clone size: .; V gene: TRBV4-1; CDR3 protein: CASSWPSGRGNNEQFF; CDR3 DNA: TGCGCCAGCAGCTGGCCGTCCGGAAGGGGGAACAATGAGCAGTTCTTC
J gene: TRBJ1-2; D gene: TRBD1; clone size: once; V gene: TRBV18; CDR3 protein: CASSPRQGIIDGYTF; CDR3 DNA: TGTGCCAGCTCACCGCGACAGGGGATCATTGATGGCTACACCTTC
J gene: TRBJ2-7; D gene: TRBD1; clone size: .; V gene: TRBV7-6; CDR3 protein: CASSLGTGRYEQYF; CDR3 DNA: TGTGCCAGCAGCCTCGGGACAGGGAGGTACGAGCAGTACTTC
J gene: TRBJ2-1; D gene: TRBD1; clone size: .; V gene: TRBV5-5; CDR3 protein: CASSTGTGRSYNEQFF; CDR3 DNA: TGTGCCAGCAGCACAGGGACAGGTCGCTCCTACAATGAGCAGTTCTTC
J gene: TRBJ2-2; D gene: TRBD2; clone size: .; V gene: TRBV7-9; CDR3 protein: CASSRRLAGGANTGELFF; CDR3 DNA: TGTGCCAGCAGCCGTCGACTAGCGGGGGGCGCGAACACCGGGGAGCTGTTTTTT
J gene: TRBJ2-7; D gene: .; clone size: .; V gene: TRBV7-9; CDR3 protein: CASSFSPRLGGGEQYF; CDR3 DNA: TGTGCCAGCAGCTTCTCCCCGCGCCTTGGTGGAGGCGAGCAGTACTTC
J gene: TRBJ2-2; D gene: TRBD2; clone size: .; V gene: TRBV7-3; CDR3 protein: CASSLNPGGLTGELFF; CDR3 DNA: TGTGCCAGCAGCTTAAACCCCGGGGGGTTGACCGGGGAGCTGTTTTTT